Below, 20 T cell receptor beta chains from the same sample are listed, as sequenced in a study of robustness of blood B and T cell sequencing. A 5' template-switch oligo added a universal priming site during cDNA synthesis. The template-switch oligo carried a 12-nucleotide random UMI tagging each cDNA molecule. TCRdb ran MiXCR on the PCR reads and lists one entry per CDR3 protein. The sample consists of 3,500 to 4,000 distinct CDR3 sequences, 50% of them appearing once. mRNA, not genomic DNA, served as the source for TCR beta repertoires. Sequenced material: peripheral blood. Source of these receptors: a human donor in good health.

The V gene is TRBV29-1, the J gene TRBJ2-7; TRBD1 matches 10 bases. Germline V lookup: CDR1 SQVTM, CDR2 ANQGSEA. The CDR3 loop spans 13 amino acids. J was trimmed by 5 bases and V by 3 bases; bases with no gene match: 4. The CDR3 coding sequence is TGCAGCGTTGAGGGACAGGGGAAACACGAGCAGTACTTC. This sequence encodes CSVEGQGKHEQYF.

This chain joins TRBV9 and TRBJ2-3, with 14 bases matching TRBD2. The V gene's germline CDR1 is SGDLS and CDR2 YYNGEE. J gave up 6 bases and V 4 bases, and 10 bases lay outside the gene matches. The CDR3 spans 17 residues. CDR3 nucleotides: TGTGCCAGCAGCCCCGATGGACTAGCGGGGGGTGGGGATACGCAGTATTTT. It yields the protein CASSPDGLAGGGDTQYF.

This clonotype was detected only once. The chain recombines TRBV5-4 with TRBJ1-2, with D unresolved. This CDR3 is 14 amino acids long. The germline V gene has CDR1 SGHNT and CDR2 YYREEE (reference sequence). Trimming shortened V by 0 bases and J by 6 bases, and 12 bases separated the two germline ends. The DNA of the CDR3 is TGTGCCAGCAGCTTGGATTCGGGCTTTCATGGCTACACCTTC. Its protein is CASSLDSGFHGYTF.

This rearrangement joins TRBV29-1 to TRBJ1-2; perhaps TRBD1 as D (5 bases). Trimming left V 3 bases short and J 5 bases short, with 13 bases between. The CDR3 extends over 13 amino acids. CDR1 and CDR2 from the germline V gene are SQVTM and ANQGSEA. The DNA for the CDR3 is TGCAGCGTTGACCCAGGCTGGGGGTATGGCTACACCTTC. Its translation is CSVDPGWGYGYTF.

The J gene is TRBJ1-2, the V gene TRBV3-1, with D unclear. The CDR3 has 11 residues. V lost 5 bases and J lost 8, with 9 bases in between. Looked up from germline, CDR1 is LGHDT and CDR2 is YNNKEL (reference sequence). The CDR3 nucleotides are TGTGCCAGCAGCGGCAAGGGAGGCTACACCTTC. Residues: CASSGKGGYTF.

The chain uses TRBV10-1 and TRBJ1-2; possible D gene TRBD1, 5 bases. CDR1 WNHNN and CDR2 SYGVQD come from the germline V gene (reference sequence). V was trimmed by 7 bases and J by 8 bases, leaving 23 bases between them. This CDR3 region has 15 residues. The CDR3 region is CASKSFRGRIGGYTF. The DNA of the CDR3 is TGCGCCAGCAAAAGTTTTAGGGGACGGATCGGGGGCTACACCTTC.

The chain is built from TRBV7-9 and TRBJ2-5; possibly TRBD1 for D (5 bases). CDR1 and CDR2 from the germline V gene are SEHNR and FQNEAQ (reference sequence). With 3 bases removed from V and 5 bases from J, the gap between germline ends came to 16 bases. This CDR3 spans 15 amino acids. CDR3 protein: CASSFGQGSAETQYF. DNA of the CDR3: TGTGCCAGCAGCTTCGGCCAGGGATCGGCGGAGACCCAGTACTTC.

This clonotype was found a few times. The chain links TRBV6-1 to TRBJ1-2, with D maybe TRBD1 (6 bases). Per the germline V gene, CDR1 is MNHNS and CDR2 is SASEGT. This CDR3 has 14 residues. Between the trimmed V and J ends, which lost 2 bases and 8 bases, there was a span of 15 bases. The CDR3: CASSESPGAGGYTF. The CDR3 coding sequence is TGTGCCAGCAGTGAAAGTCCAGGGGCCGGCGGCTACACCTTC.

This chain uses TRBV11-1 with TRBJ2-6; D uncertain. The V end lost 3 bases, the J end lost 0 bases, and 12 bases lay between the germline ends. This CDR3 is 17 amino acids long. Germline lookup yields CDR1 SGHAT and CDR2 FQDESV (reference sequence). The CDR3 is CASSFWQPDSGANVLTF. The CDR3 region has the DNA TGTGCCAGCAGCTTCTGGCAGCCCGACTCTGGGGCCAACGTCCTGACTTTC. Full variable domain (outside the CDR3, taken from reference TRBV11-1 and TRBJ2-6): EAEVAQSPRYKITEKSQAVAFWCDPISGHATLYWYRQILGQGPELLVQFQDESVVDDSQLPKDRFSAERLKGVDSTLKIQPAELGDSAMYLCASSFWQPDSGANVLTFGAGSRLTVL.

The chain couples TRBV20-1 to TRBJ1-4; 7 bases map to TRBD1. CDR1 and CDR2 from the germline V gene are DFQATT and SNEGSKA (reference sequence). The CDR3 is 16 amino acids. V trimming: 0 bases; J trimming: 4 bases; junction bases outside the gene matches: 8. The CDR3 DNA is TGCAGTGCTAGAGATATGCTCGGGACAGATAATGAAAAACTGTTTTTT. Translated, it gives CSARDMLGTDNEKLFF.

The V gene is TRBV4-1, the J gene TRBJ2-7; no firm D call. This CDR3 has 15 amino acids. Trimming removed 3 bases at V and 0 bases at J, with 12 bases between. CDR1 and CDR2 from the germline V gene are MGHRA and YSYEKL. The CDR3 reads CASSQGEQPSYEQYF. As DNA, the CDR3 is TGCGCCAGCAGCCAGGGTGAACAACCCTCCTACGAGCAGTACTTC.

The V call is TRBV20-1, the J call TRBJ2-3; 7 positions agree with TRBD1. Germline assignment: CDR1 DFQATT and CDR2 SNEGSKA (reference sequence). The CDR3 sequence is 15 residues long. V dropped 0 bases and J dropped 4; count of bases not matched to a gene: 7. The CDR3 loop is CSARDTLRGSDTQYF. CDR3 DNA sequence: TGCAGTGCTAGAGATACACTCAGGGGGTCAGATACGCAGTATTTT.

This chain joins TRBV10-3 and TRBJ1-5, with TRBD1 identical over 7 bases. The V and J ends lost 0 bases and 1 base, in that order; junction bases with no gene match: 12. The CDR3 has 19 residues. The germline gives CDR1 ENHRY, CDR2 SYGVKD. CDR3 nucleotides: TGTGCCATCAGTGAGTCGATACCGACAGGGCACAGGAGCAATCAGCCCCAGCATTTT. It translates to CAISESIPTGHRSNQPQHF.

V usage is TRBV5-6 and J usage is TRBJ2-1; 10 bases agree with TRBD2. In germline, CDR1 is SGHDT, CDR2 YYEEEE. The CDR3 totals 18 residues. Trimming at V came to 0 bases and at J to 9 bases, leaving 15 bases not matched to a gene. CDR3: CASSLGSSGGPIGSEQFF. DNA for the CDR3: TGTGCCAGCAGCTTGGGGTCTAGCGGGGGACCTATAGGTAGTGAGCAGTTCTTC.

This clonotype appeared once. The rearrangement uses TRBV9 and TRBJ1-1, with D uncertain. Germline CDR1 and CDR2: SGDLS and YYNGEE. This CDR3 has 17 amino acids. The V end was cut by 0 bases, the J end by 3 bases, with 18 bases between. The CDR3 DNA is TGTGCCAGCAGCGTAGGGGCCAACCAAGAAGGTGACACTGAAGCTTTCTTT. Translation gives CASSVGANQEGDTEAFF.

This chain joins TRBV18 and TRBJ2-4; D may be TRBD1 (6 bases). V was shortened by 5 bases and J by 8 bases, with 19 bases between the two germline ends. This CDR3 is 15 amino acids long. Germline CDR1 KGHSH, CDR2 LQKENI. This CDR3 is CASSLGPGTKDIQYF. The CDR3 DNA is TGTGCCAGCTCATTGGGCCCCGGGACAAAAGACATTCAGTACTTC.

The CDR3 bases are TGTGCCATAAGGCGCGCCCGTCCGGGCAATGAGCAGTTCTTC. Protein product: CAIRRARPGNEQFF. The chain combines TRBV5-3 with TRBJ2-1, with no clear D. TRBV5-3 is reported as an ORF; its role is uncertain. The V end lost 9 bases, the J end lost 6 bases, and 19 bases lay between the germline ends. This CDR3 is 14 amino acids long.

The gene calls are TRBV7-2 and TRBJ1-1; D ambiguous. The CDR3 contains 13 residues. The germline V and J ends were trimmed by 2 bases and 0 bases, with 4 bases remaining between them. CDR1 SGHTA and CDR2 FQGNSA come from the germline V gene. The CDR3 DNA follows: TGTGCCAGCAGCTTATGGCTGAACACTGAAGCTTTCTTT. This encodes CASSLWLNTEAFF.

The chain employs TRBV23-1 and TRBJ1-6; 8 bases are shared with TRBD1. TRBV23-1 falls under the ORF class, with uncertain function. This CDR3 contains 20 residues. V trimming: 1 base; J trimming: 7 bases; junction bases outside the gene matches: 18. The CDR3 here is CASSQFNGGQALRENSPLHF. The DNA of the CDR3 is TGCGCCAGCAGTCAATTTAACGGGGGACAGGCCCTGAGAGAGAATTCACCCCTCCACTTT.

V and J are TRBV5-1 and TRBJ2-1; D is possibly TRBD2 (6 bases). Trimming shortened V by 3 bases and J by 9 bases, and 7 bases separated the two germline ends. The CDR3 length is 11 residues. From germline, CDR1 is SGHRS and CDR2 YFSETQ. CDR3 DNA: TGCGCCAGCAGCTCCGGGGGTGAGCAGTTCTTC. Amino acids: CASSSGGEQFF.